This record concerns one T cell receptor (beta chain) sequence. The data originate from a study of blood T cell repertoires in COVID-19. On the study more broadly: Sites across the United States, Italy and Spain contributed samples from acute and convalescent COVID-19.

Clones were read by immunoSEQ multiplex PCR, and TCRdb kept only the in-frame ones, dropping some. Of 250,000 or so clones in the sample, 70% to 90% were seen once. The CDR3 runs to 13 residues. Trimming took 2 bases from V and 7 from J, leaving 11 bases between them. Germline-derived CDR1 and CDR2 are MNHEY and SVGEGT. Sequencing was carried out using peripheral blood. The receptor's source is a man between 18 and 29 years old with active or convalescent COVID-19. The gene calls are TRBV6-2 or TRBV6-3 and TRBJ1-2; TRBD1 is a possible D gene (5 bases). CDR3 DNA: TGTGCCAGCAGTTACCCAGGGTACTCTGGCTACACCTTC. As protein: CASSYPGYSGYTF.